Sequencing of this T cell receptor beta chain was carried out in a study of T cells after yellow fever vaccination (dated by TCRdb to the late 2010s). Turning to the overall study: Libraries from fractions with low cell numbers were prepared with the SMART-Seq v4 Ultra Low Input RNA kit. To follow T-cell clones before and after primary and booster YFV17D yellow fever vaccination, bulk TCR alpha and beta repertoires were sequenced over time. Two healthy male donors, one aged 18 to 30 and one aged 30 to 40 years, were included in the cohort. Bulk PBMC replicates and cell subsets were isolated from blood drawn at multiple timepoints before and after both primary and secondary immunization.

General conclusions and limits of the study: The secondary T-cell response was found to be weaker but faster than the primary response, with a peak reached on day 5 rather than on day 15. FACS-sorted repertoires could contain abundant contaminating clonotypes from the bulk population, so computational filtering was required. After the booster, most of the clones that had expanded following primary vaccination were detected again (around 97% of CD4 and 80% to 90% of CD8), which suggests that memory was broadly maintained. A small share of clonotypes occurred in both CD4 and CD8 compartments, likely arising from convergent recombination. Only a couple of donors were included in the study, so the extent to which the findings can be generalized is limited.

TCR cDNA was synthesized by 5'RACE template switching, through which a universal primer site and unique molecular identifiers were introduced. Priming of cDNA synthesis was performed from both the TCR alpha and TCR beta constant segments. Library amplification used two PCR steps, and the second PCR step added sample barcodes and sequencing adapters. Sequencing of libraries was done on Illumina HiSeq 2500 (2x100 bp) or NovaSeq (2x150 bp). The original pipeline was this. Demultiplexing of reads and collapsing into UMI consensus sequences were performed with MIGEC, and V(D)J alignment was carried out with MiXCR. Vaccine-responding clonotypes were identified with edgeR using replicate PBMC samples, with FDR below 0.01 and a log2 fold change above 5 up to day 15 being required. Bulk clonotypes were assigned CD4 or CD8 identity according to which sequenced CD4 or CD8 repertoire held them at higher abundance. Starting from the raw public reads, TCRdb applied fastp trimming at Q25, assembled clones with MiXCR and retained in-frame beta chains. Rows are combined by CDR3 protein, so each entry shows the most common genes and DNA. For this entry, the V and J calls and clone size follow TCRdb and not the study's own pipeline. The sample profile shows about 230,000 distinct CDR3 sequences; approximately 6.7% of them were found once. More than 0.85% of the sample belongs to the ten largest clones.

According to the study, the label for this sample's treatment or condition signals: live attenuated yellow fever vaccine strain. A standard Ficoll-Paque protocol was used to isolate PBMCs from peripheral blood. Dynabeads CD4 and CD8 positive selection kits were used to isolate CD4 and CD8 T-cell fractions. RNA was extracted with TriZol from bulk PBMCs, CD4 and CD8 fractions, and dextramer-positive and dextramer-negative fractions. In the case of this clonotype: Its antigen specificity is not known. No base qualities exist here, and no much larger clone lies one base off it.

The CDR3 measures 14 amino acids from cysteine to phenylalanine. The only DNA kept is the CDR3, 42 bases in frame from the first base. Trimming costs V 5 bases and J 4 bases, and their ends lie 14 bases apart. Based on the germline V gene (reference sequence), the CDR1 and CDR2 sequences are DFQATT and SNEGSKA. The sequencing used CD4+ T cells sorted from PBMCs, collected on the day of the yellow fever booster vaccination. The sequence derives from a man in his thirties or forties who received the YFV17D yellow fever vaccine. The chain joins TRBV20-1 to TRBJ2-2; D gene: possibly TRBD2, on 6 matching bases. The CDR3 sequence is CSARDSGRTGELFF. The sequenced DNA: TGCAGTGCTCGGGACTCCGGCCGCACCGGGGAGCTGTTTTTT.